One and the same sample provided the 23 T cell receptor beta chains below, sequenced in a study of cytomegalovirus exposure and HLA in healthy donors. PCR involved 60 Vbeta and 13 Jbeta primers. Sequenced by immunoSEQ multiplex PCR; TCRdb stores in-frame clones only, minus some. In the table there are some 160,000 clones, approximately 77% of which are singletons. Material: PBMCs. The receptors originated from a man in his fifties in good health and CMV-seropositive.

In its sample, this clone was seen once. In nucleotides, the CDR3 is TGTGCCAGCAGTGAACTGGGCGGGGGGATTCTCACAGATACGCAGTATTTT. Translating it yields CASSELGGGILTDTQYF. The rearrangement uses TRBV6-1 and TRBJ2-3; TRBD2 aligns across 8 bases. The length of the CDR3 is 17 residues. Germline V lookup: CDR1 MNHNS, CDR2 SASEGT. Trimming removed 2 bases from V and 2 bases from J; junction bases left unmatched: 9.

This clone was seen a handful of times. The chain is built from TRBV6-5 and TRBJ1-6, with a weak D call TRBD1 (6 bases). CDR1 is MNHEY, CDR2 SVGAGI, per germline. The CDR3 sequence is 16 residues long. V gave up 2 bases and J gave up 10 bases, with 18 bases separating them. This chain's CDR3 is CASSYRYRDRRSPLHF. Written as DNA, the CDR3 is TGTGCCAGCAGTTACCGTTACAGGGATAGGCGATCACCCCTCCACTTT.

The chain employs TRBV19 and TRBJ1-4, with D unclear. Germline loops: CDR1 LNHDA, CDR2 SQIVND (reference sequence). Trimming stripped 6 bases from V and 5 bases from J, with 13 bases between. The CDR3 totals 14 residues. The DNA for the CDR3 is TGTGCCAGTAGACGGGGAGGCTCAAATGAAAAACTGTTTTTT. Its protein is CASRRGGSNEKLFF.

The chain combines TRBV29-1 with TRBJ2-7; TRBD1 agrees at 11 bases. CDR1 is SQVTM and CDR2 is ANQGSEA in the germline V gene. The CDR3 covers 14 residues. J was trimmed by 4 bases and V by 4 bases; bases with no gene match: 6. CDR3: CSVAKDRGPYEQYF. The CDR3 nucleotides are TGCAGCGTTGCTAAGGACAGGGGGCCTTACGAGCAGTACTTC.

This clone was recorded once. The chain has TRBV18 and TRBJ1-1; D unresolved. The CDR3 totals 15 residues. V gave up 2 bases and J gave up 1 base, with 11 bases separating them. Germline V gene data show CDR1 as KGHSH and CDR2 as LQKENI. CDR3 loop: CASSPSKSGNTEAFF. The DNA of the CDR3 is TGTGCCAGCTCACCATCCAAGTCCGGGAACACTGAAGCTTTCTTT.

This chain connects TRBV5-8 to TRBJ2-1; the match to TRBD2 covers 9 bases. From germline, CDR1 is SGHTS and CDR2 YDEGEE. This CDR3 is built from 15 residues. V lost 5 bases to trimming and J lost 2 bases; unmatched junction nucleotides: 5. CDR3 protein: CASREAGGAYNEQFF. For the CDR3, the DNA is TGTGCCAGCAGGGAGGCGGGGGGGGCCTACAATGAGCAGTTCTTC.

CDR3: CASSLPAGGYEQYF. For the CDR3, the DNA is TGCGCCAGCAGCTTGCCGGCAGGGGGCTACGAGCAGTACTTC. This chain links TRBV5-1 with TRBJ2-7; 7 bases agree with TRBD1. Germline lookup yields CDR1 SGHRS and CDR2 YFSETQ. The CDR3 covers 14 residues. V was clipped by 1 base and J by 3 bases; unmatched bases: 4.

This clone has only one observation. The gene calls are TRBV7-9 and TRBJ2-7; D unclear. The CDR3 length is 13 residues. V shed 7 bases and J shed 3 bases, with 13 bases lying between them. CDR1 is SEHNR and CDR2 is FQNEAQ in the germline V gene (reference sequence). The CDR3 coding sequence is TGTGCCAGCACCGAAGACTTAGGCTACGAGCAGTACTTC. This sequence encodes CASTEDLGYEQYF.

The chain couples TRBV6-1 to TRBJ1-2, with 9 positions matching TRBD1. CDR1 MNHNS and CDR2 SASEGT come from the germline V gene. With V trimmed by 2 bases and J by 7 bases, 8 bases remained unmatched. The CDR3 is 15 amino acids. The CDR3 DNA reads as TGTGCCAGCAGTGAAAGGGGCTTGACAGGGGGTGGCTACACCTTC. Translating gives CASSERGLTGGGYTF.

V and J are TRBV6-4 and TRBJ2-2, with 11 bases lining up with TRBD2. The CDR3 spans 16 residues. Germline V CDR1 and CDR2: MRHNA, SNTAGT. J gave up 3 bases and V 6 bases, and 6 bases lay outside the gene matches. The DNA for the CDR3 is TGTGCCAGCAGCGCTATGACTAGCGGGGACACCGGGGAGCTGTTTTTT. Amino acid sequence: CASSAMTSGDTGELFF.

The rearrangement uses TRBV7-9 and TRBJ2-7; D gene ambiguous. Germline V gene data show CDR1 as SEHNR and CDR2 as FQNEAQ (reference sequence). The ends were cut back, 5 bases at V and 1 base at J, with 9 bases in the middle. CDR3 length: 13 residues. The CDR3 DNA follows: TGTGCCAGCAGCGTTGGCCGATCCTACGAGCAGTACTTC. It codes for CASSVGRSYEQYF.

J is TRBJ1-2 and V is TRBV10-3; D is undetermined. CDR1 and CDR2 (germline): ENHRY, SYGVKD. This CDR3 has 13 amino acids. V shed 3 bases and J shed 4 bases, with 9 bases lying between them. CDR3 sequence (DNA): TGTGCCATCAGTGAAAATGACTTCTATGGCTACACCTTC. As protein: CAISENDFYGYTF.

This clone was seen more than once but under ten times. The CDR3 sequence is CASRIAGGRETQYF. The CDR3 nucleotides are TGTGCCAGCAGGATAGCGGGGGGGCGGGAGACCCAGTACTTC. This chain links TRBV6-1 with TRBJ2-5, with 11 bases identical to TRBD2. Losses at the gene ends were 6 bases for V and 5 bases for J; bases not matched to a gene: 5. This CDR3 has 14 amino acids. Germline V gene lookup returns CDR1 MNHNS and CDR2 SASEGT.

The genes are TRBV28 and TRBJ1-1; 9 nucleotides match TRBD1. Germline values: CDR1 MDHEN, CDR2 SYDVKM. This CDR3 spans 16 amino acids. J gave up 4 bases and V 5 bases, and 11 bases lay outside the gene matches. The CDR3 loop is CASSRGTGLRGTEAFF. DNA of the CDR3: TGTGCCAGCAGTCGAGGGACAGGGTTAAGGGGCACTGAAGCTTTCTTT.

Only a few counts were recorded for this clone. V gene TRBV6-1 combines with J gene TRBJ2-7, with D possibly matching TRBD2 (6 bases). The CDR3 contains 13 residues. Germline values: CDR1 MNHNS, CDR2 SASEGT. The germline V and J ends were trimmed by 7 bases and 2 bases, with 12 bases remaining between them. The chain's CDR3 is CASNGGRPYEQYF. CDR3 DNA sequence: TGTGCCAGCAACGGGGGAAGACCCTACGAGCAGTACTTC.

The V and J genes are TRBV4-3 and TRBJ1-2, with D perhaps TRBD1 (5 bases). V lost 0 bases to trimming and J lost 3 bases, with 8 bases between them. The CDR3 contains 14 residues. Germline CDR1 and CDR2: LGHNA and YSLEER. The CDR3 sequence is CASSQDDRDYGYTF. In DNA, the CDR3 is TGCGCCAGCAGCCAAGATGACAGAGACTATGGCTACACCTTC.

The chain is built from TRBV5-4 and TRBJ2-6, with a tentative D call TRBD2 (6 bases). Trimming pared 4 bases from V and 4 bases from J, leaving 12 bases between. CDR1 and CDR2 (germline): SGHNT, YYREEE (reference sequence). The CDR3 covers 15 residues. Here the CDR3 DNA reads TGTGCCAGCAGCCCAGGGAGGTCCGGGGCCAACGTCCTGACTTTC. The encoded protein is CASSPGRSGANVLTF.

The V and J genes are TRBV7-9 and TRBJ1-5; 7 positions agree with TRBD1. V dropped 5 bases and J dropped 6; count of bases not matched to a gene: 7. Per germline, CDR1 SEHNR and CDR2 FQNEAQ (reference sequence). The CDR3 length is 14 residues. CDR3: CASSEAGGGQPQHF. CDR3 in DNA: TGTGCCAGCAGCGAGGCAGGGGGAGGTCAGCCCCAGCATTTT.

This chain links TRBV6-1 with TRBJ2-7; the match to TRBD2 covers 8 bases. Losses at the gene ends were 6 bases for V and 3 bases for J; bases not matched to a gene: 7. This CDR3 has 14 amino acids. CDR1 and CDR2 (germline): MNHNS, SASEGT. CDR3 nucleotide sequence: TGTGCCAGCAGGGGGGGGACTAGGATCTACGAGCAGTACTTC. Translation gives CASRGGTRIYEQYF.

The chain is built from TRBV6-5 and TRBJ1-2, with 9 bases aligning to TRBD1. The CDR3 consists of 14 residues. The germline V gene encodes CDR1 MNHEY and CDR2 SVGAGI. Germline trimming cut 5 bases from V and 4 bases from J; bases unmatched to any gene: 5. The CDR3 DNA follows: TGTGCCAGCAGTGGGGGACAGGGAATCTATGGCTACACCTTC. Its protein product is CASSGGQGIYGYTF.

V gene TRBV29-1 combines with J gene TRBJ2-5; perhaps TRBD1 as D (6 bases). Between the trimmed V and J ends, which lost 1 base and 5 bases, there was a span of 11 bases. The CDR3 extends over 13 amino acids. Germline lookup yields CDR1 SQVTM and CDR2 ANQGSEA. The CDR3 region is CSVEAGAGETQYF. CDR3 DNA sequence: TGCAGCGTTGAAGCAGGGGCGGGCGAGACCCAGTACTTC.

The chain recombines TRBV28 with TRBJ1-2; D is unclear. This CDR3 is built from 12 residues. Trimming removed 2 bases from V and 4 bases from J, with 5 bases in between. Looked up from germline, CDR1 is MDHEN and CDR2 is SYDVKM. The CDR3 bases are TGTGCCAGCAGTTTAGGCAGCTATGGCTACACCTTC. Amino acids: CASSLGSYGYTF.

This clone was picked up a small number of times. The rearrangement joins TRBV18 to TRBJ1-5; tentatively, D is TRBD1 (5 bases). V shed 3 bases and J shed 6 bases, with 12 bases lying between them. The germline V gene encodes CDR1 KGHSH and CDR2 LQKENI. CDR3 length: 14 amino acids. In DNA form, the CDR3 reads TGTGCCAGCTCACCTTATGGACACACTCAGCCCCAGCATTTT. Translated, it gives CASSPYGHTQPQHF. Looking up the rest from reference TRBV18 and TRBJ1-5 gives the full variable domain: NAGVMQNPRHLVRRRGQEARLRCSPMKGHSHVYWYRQLPEEGLKFMVYLQKENIIDESGMPKERFSAEFPKEGPSILRIQQVVRGDSAAYFCASSPYGHTQPQHFGDGTRLSIL.